Below are 28 T cell receptor beta chains sequenced from a single sample in a study of T-cell reconstitution after alpha-beta-depleted transplantation in children. Study-wide results and limits: Newly generated T cells supplied most T-cell counts and diversity one year post-transplant.

The TCRbeta library was prepared with unique molecular identifiers. TCRdb fed the PCR reads into MiXCR, producing one record per CDR3 protein. Of about 300,000 distinct CDR3 sequences listed, almost 8% are singletons. These TCRs' antigens remain unknown. The starting material was peripheral blood, obtained 360 days after TCRalphabeta/CD19-depleted stem cell transplant. These receptor sequences come from a female patient between 2 and 15 years old who had a stem cell transplant for Fanconi anemia, so the T cells may come from the graft donor.

This clonotype was seen many times. The genes are TRBV15 and TRBJ2-1; 11 nucleotides line up with TRBD1. V lost 1 base and J lost 9; bases outside the gene matches: 8. The germline CDR1 and CDR2 sequences are LNHNV and YYDKDF (reference sequence). The CDR3 is made up of 16 amino acids. CDR3 bases: TGTGCCACCAGCAGAGTGTCTGGGACAGGGGGGGCTGAGCAGTTCTTC. Its translation: CATSRVSGTGGAEQFF. Combining the CDR3 with reference TRBV15 and TRBJ2-1 gives the whole variable domain DAMVIQNPRYQVTQFGKPVTLSCSQTLNHNVMYWYQQKSSQAPKLLFHYYDKDFNNEADTPDNFQSRRPNTSFCFLDIRSPGLGDTAMYLCATSRVSGTGGAEQFFGPGTRLTVL.

This chain joins TRBV13 and TRBJ2-7, with 9 bases fitting TRBD1. The germline gives CDR1 PRHDT, CDR2 FYEKMQ (reference sequence). This CDR3 spans 16 amino acids. V lost 6 bases to trimming and J lost 3 bases; unmatched junction nucleotides: 12. The CDR3 loop is CASRSRTGAPFYEQYF. The CDR3 coding sequence is TGTGCCAGCAGGTCTAGGACAGGGGCCCCTTTCTACGAGCAGTACTTC.

This clonotype was counted many times. The V gene is TRBV12-3 or TRBV12-4, the J gene TRBJ1-1; D is unresolved. The CDR3 contains 12 residues. V was cut by 6 bases and J by 2 bases, with 7 bases left in between. CDR3 sequence: CASSQYNTEAFF. The CDR3 DNA reads TGTGCCAGCAGCCAATATAACACTGAAGCTTTCTTT.

The chain uses TRBV5-6 and TRBJ2-2; the D is unclear. Trimming stripped 0 bases from V and 6 bases from J, with 6 bases between. The CDR3 loop spans 13 amino acids. Germline-derived CDR1 and CDR2 are SGHDT and YYEEEE. Here the CDR3 reads CASSLGVSGELFF. For the CDR3, the DNA is TGTGCCAGCAGCTTGGGGGTGTCCGGGGAGCTGTTTTTT.

This clonotype was detected many times. This chain connects TRBV7-2 to TRBJ2-1; 7 nucleotides align to TRBD2. CDR1 SGHTA and CDR2 FQGNSA come from the germline V gene. V lost 5 bases to trimming and J lost 3 bases; unmatched junction nucleotides: 7. CDR3 length equals 15 residues. The CDR3 sequence: CASSTSGAHYNEQFF. CDR3 DNA: TGTGCCAGCAGCACCAGCGGGGCTCACTACAATGAGCAGTTCTTC.

This clonotype was counted ten times or more. The chain joins TRBV15 to TRBJ2-1; TRBD2 matches at 8 bases. The CDR3 sequence is 14 residues long. CDR1 and CDR2 (germline): LNHNV, YYDKDF (reference sequence). The V segment lost 4 bases and the J segment 8 bases; nucleotides outside the gene matches: 7. The CDR3 nucleotides are TGTGCCACCAGCAAAACCGGGACTAGTCATGAGCAGTTCTTC. Encoded protein: CATSKTGTSHEQFF.

This clonotype was counted at least ten times. This chain's CDR3 is CASSLRWSPGELFF. The DNA of the CDR3 is TGTGCCAGCAGCTTAAGATGGAGCCCCGGGGAGCTGTTTTTT. The V gene is TRBV7-2, the J gene TRBJ2-2, with D unresolved. Trimming stripped 2 bases from V and 6 bases from J, with 10 bases between. The CDR3 contains 14 residues. CDR1 SGHTA and CDR2 FQGNSA come from the germline V gene.

The V gene is TRBV12-3 or TRBV12-4, the J gene TRBJ1-6, with 8 positions matching TRBD1. V lost 2 bases to trimming and J lost 5 bases; unmatched junction nucleotides: 2. This CDR3 comprises 15 residues. The CDR3 here is CASSLRTGNNSPLHF. The CDR3 DNA follows: TGTGCCAGCAGTTTACGGACAGGGAATAATTCACCCCTCCACTTT.

This clonotype was seen a handful of times. The chain employs TRBV16 and TRBJ2-7, with TRBD1 matching 7 bases. V gave up 4 bases and J gave up 6 bases; unmatched junction bases: 3. The V gene's germline CDR1 is KGHSY and CDR2 FQNENV. This CDR3 contains 12 residues. The CDR3 loop reads CASSLNRGEQYF. The CDR3 nucleotides are TGTGCCAGCAGCCTGAACAGGGGCGAGCAGTACTTC.

Many counts were recorded for this clonotype. CDR3 protein: CASSRGGTGSYEQYF. CDR3 sequence (DNA): TGTGCCAGCAGCAGGGGGGGGACGGGCTCCTACGAGCAGTACTTC. The V call is TRBV5-6, the J call TRBJ2-7; D might be TRBD2 (7 bases). CDR1 is SGHDT and CDR2 is YYEEEE in the germline V gene. The CDR3 consists of 15 residues. V was clipped by 4 bases and J by 0 bases, with 14 bases between them.

This clonotype showed up just a few times. The CDR3 is CASSQERGRNTEAFF. The CDR3 DNA reads as TGCGCCAGCAGCCAAGAAAGGGGGAGGAACACTGAAGCTTTCTTT. The chain employs TRBV4-3 and TRBJ1-1, with D maybe TRBD1 (6 bases). Trimming pared 0 bases from V and 1 base from J, leaving 9 bases between. Germline values: CDR1 LGHNA, CDR2 YSLEER. The CDR3 has 15 residues.

This clonotype was seen once. The chain uses TRBV28 and TRBJ1-2, with TRBD1 as a possible D gene (5 bases). Germline CDR1 reads MDHEN; CDR2 reads SYDVKM. V dropped 6 bases and J dropped 4 bases, with 18 bases sitting between them. The CDR3 has 15 residues. This chain's CDR3 is CASRPHQGTGYGYTF. In DNA form, the CDR3 reads TGTGCCAGCAGACCCCACCAGGGAACTGGCTATGGCTACACCTTC.

This clonotype was observed many times. The rearrangement joins TRBV28 to TRBJ1-6; weak D call: TRBD1 (6 bases). The germline V and J ends were trimmed by 6 bases and 5 bases, with 11 bases remaining between them. The length of the CDR3 is 14 residues. Germline lookup yields CDR1 MDHEN and CDR2 SYDVKM. The CDR3 protein is CASRTGQNNSPLHF. CDR3 DNA sequence: TGTGCCAGCAGGACAGGACAGAATAATTCACCCCTCCACTTT. The full variable domain, rest sourced from reference TRBV28 and TRBJ1-6, is DVKVTQSSRYLVKRTGEKVFLECVQDMDHENMFWYRQDPGLGLRLIYFSYDVKMKEKGDIPEGYSVSREKKERFSLILESASTNQTSMYLCASRTGQNNSPLHFGNGTRLTVT.

A few counts support this clonotype. The chain links TRBV20-1 to TRBJ2-1, with 8 bases aligning to TRBD2. The CDR3 loop spans 12 amino acids. Germline V gene lookup returns CDR1 DFQATT and CDR2 SNEGSKA (reference sequence). V lost 6 bases and J lost 6; bases outside the gene matches: 4. CDR3 sequence reads: CSAAGGGNEQFF. The CDR3 nucleotides read TGCAGTGCCGCGGGGGGAGGCAATGAGCAGTTCTTC.

The chain recombines TRBV7-9 with TRBJ1-1; D is possibly TRBD1 (6 bases). Per the germline V gene, CDR1 is SEHNR and CDR2 is FQNEAQ (reference sequence). V lost 5 bases and J 4 bases, leaving 14 bases between the germline ends. The length of the CDR3 is 14 residues. CDR3 sequence: CASSRGDRTTEAFF. The CDR3, as DNA: TGTGCCAGCAGCCGTGGAGACAGGACCACTGAAGCTTTCTTT.

V gene TRBV7-3 combines with J gene TRBJ1-6, with 8 nucleotides matching TRBD1. There are 16 residues in the CDR3. The V segment lost 1 base and the J segment 4 bases; nucleotides outside the gene matches: 3. Germline CDR1 is SGHTA and CDR2 is FQGTGA. CDR3 in amino acids: CASSLKGTGYNSPLHF. The CDR3 DNA reads TGTGCCAGCAGCTTAAAAGGGACAGGATATAATTCACCCCTCCACTTT.

This clonotype was found a few times. The chain employs TRBV11-3 and TRBJ2-2, with TRBD1 as a possible D gene (5 bases). V dropped 1 base and J dropped 6 bases, with 9 bases sitting between them. Germline CDR1 is SGHNT and CDR2 is YENEEA. This CDR3 comprises 14 residues. This chain's CDR3 is CASSLGGAAGELFF. In nucleotides, the CDR3 is TGTGCCAGCAGCTTAGGGGGCGCCGCCGGGGAGCTGTTTTTT. The variable domain in full, completed from reference TRBV11-3 and TRBJ2-2, reads EAGVVQSPRYKIIEKKQPVAFWCNPISGHNTLYWYLQNLGQGPELLIRYENEEAVDDSQLPKDRFSAERLKGVDSTLKIQPAELGDSAVYLCASSLGGAAGELFFGEGSRLTVL.

This clonotype was seen more than once but under ten times. This chain connects TRBV5-1 to TRBJ1-2; weak D call: TRBD1 (5 bases). This CDR3 is built from 15 residues. Between the trimmed V and J ends, which lost 3 bases and 0 bases, there was a span of 12 bases. Germline CDR1 and CDR2: SGHRS and YFSETQ. The CDR3 spells CASSWGSLANYGYTF. CDR3 DNA sequence: TGCGCCAGCAGCTGGGGGAGCCTAGCTAACTATGGCTACACCTTC.

This clonotype has ten or more counts. The V gene is TRBV5-6, the J gene TRBJ2-2; maybe TRBD2 (5 bases). This CDR3 contains 14 residues. CDR1 is SGHDT, CDR2 YYEEEE, per germline. V lost 0 bases to trimming and J lost 6 bases, with 9 bases between them. The chain's CDR3 is CASSLAGSAGELFF. CDR3 sequence (DNA): TGTGCCAGCAGCTTGGCGGGGTCCGCCGGGGAGCTGTTTTTT.

The rearrangement links TRBV20-1 to TRBJ1-5; the match to TRBD1 covers 8 bases. V lost 6 bases, J lost 4 bases, and 5 bases stayed unmatched. This CDR3 contains 13 residues. The germline gives CDR1 DFQATT, CDR2 SNEGSKA (reference sequence). The CDR3 sequence: CSAPDRANQPQHF. The CDR3 DNA reads as TGCAGTGCCCCGGACAGGGCTAATCAGCCCCAGCATTTT.

The chain is built from TRBV10-3 and TRBJ1-4; D possibly corresponds to TRBD1 (5 bases). Germline CDR1 is ENHRY and CDR2 is SYGVKD. This CDR3 has 15 amino acids. Deletions cut 6 bases from V and 4 bases from J, with 15 bases between. This CDR3 is CAISSPRDCNEKLFF. The CDR3 DNA reads as TGTGCCATCAGCTCCCCACGGGACTGTAATGAAAAACTGTTTTTT.

The chain joins TRBV5-4 to TRBJ2-7, with 8 nucleotides matching TRBD1. This CDR3 region has 14 residues. CDR1 and CDR2 (germline): SGHNT, YYREEE (reference sequence). With V trimmed by 0 bases and J by 9 bases, 8 bases remained unmatched. The CDR3, as DNA: TGTGCCAGCAGCTTGGAGGGACAGGCTACGAGGCAGTACTTC. It encodes CASSLEGQATRQYF.

The J gene is TRBJ2-2, the V gene TRBV19; the D call may be TRBD1 or TRBD2 (5 bases each). The V end lost 7 bases, the J end lost 5 bases, and 14 bases lay between the germline ends. Germline V gene lookup returns CDR1 LNHDA and CDR2 SQIVND (reference sequence). This CDR3 comprises 14 residues. The CDR3 coding sequence is TGTGCCAGTATGTGGGGGAGTCGGACCGGGGAGCTGTTTTTT. Translated, it gives CASMWGSRTGELFF.

This clonotype occurred many times. The chain employs TRBV18 and TRBJ2-1; 10 bases fit TRBD2. With 1 base clipped from V and 4 bases from J, the junction kept 1 base outside the gene matches. The CDR3 consists of 15 residues. Germline assignment: CDR1 KGHSH and CDR2 LQKENI. Written as DNA, the CDR3 is TGTGCCAGCTCACCACTAGCGGGGGGATACAATGAGCAGTTCTTC. It codes for CASSPLAGGYNEQFF. The whole variable domain, remainder taken from reference TRBV18 and TRBJ2-1, is NAGVMQNPRHLVRRRGQEARLRCSPMKGHSHVYWYRQLPEEGLKFMVYLQKENIIDESGMPKERFSAEFPKEGPSILRIQQVVRGDSAAYFCASSPLAGGYNEQFFGPGTRLTVL.

This sequence joins TRBV12-3 or TRBV12-4 and TRBJ1-1, with a tentative D call TRBD1 (5 bases). This CDR3 region has 13 residues. V was pared by 7 bases and J by 4 bases, with 13 bases between. The CDR3 DNA is TGTGCCAGCAACCAGCCGGGGGGCACTGAAGCTTTCTTT. This gives the protein CASNQPGGTEAFF.

This clonotype came up a few times. V gene TRBV7-2 combines with J gene TRBJ1-2, with D tentatively TRBD1 (6 bases). Germline V lookup: CDR1 SGHTA, CDR2 FQGNSA. The CDR3 extends over 17 amino acids. V lost 5 bases, J lost 3 bases, and 22 bases lay in between. CDR3 protein: CASSQGIYRVEDYGYTF. The CDR3 bases are TGTGCCAGCAGCCAAGGGATATACAGGGTAGAGGACTATGGCTACACCTTC.

In regard to this clonotype: A single base separates this from a much larger clone, so it may be a read error. The rearrangement links TRBV20-1 to TRBJ1-6, with a possible D match to TRBD1 (5 bases). Germline CDR1 reads DFQATT; CDR2 reads SNEGSKA (reference sequence). CDR3 length equals 15 residues. CDR3 protein: CSARVGAFRDSPLRF. The CDR3 DNA reads TGCAGTGCTAGAGTTGGGGCATTCAGGGATTCACCCCTCCGCTTT.

This clonotype showed up just a few times. The chain is built from TRBV2 and TRBJ2-4; maybe TRBD2 (6 bases). The CDR3 is 14 residues long. CDR1 is SNHLY and CDR2 is FYNNEI in the germline V gene. Trimming left V 4 bases short and J 10 bases short, with 17 bases between. CDR3 coding DNA: TGTGCCAGCAGTGTTGAGGTTGGAGGGCATATTCAGTACTTC. The encoded protein is CASSVEVGGHIQYF.